This entry concerns a single T cell receptor beta chain. The record originates from a study of blood T cell repertoires in COVID-19. On the study more broadly: Sources were T cells, B-cell-depleted T cells, or PBMCs; the material itself was cDNA or gDNA.

Authors' data handling: Reference gene primers were amplified, and this amplification served to estimate nucleated cell counts. Data came from immunoSEQ multiplex PCR; TCRdb stores just in-frame clones and leaves some out. That table supplies the V and J calls and clone size; D and trimming were determined from the DNA. Of about 62,000 clones listed, approximately 80% are singletons. The CDR3 runs to 17 residues. Germline values: CDR1 LGHNA, CDR2 YSLEER. V was clipped by 0 bases and J by 1 base; unmatched bases: 7. This clonotype was sampled from a man in his sixties with acute or convalescent COVID-19. Sequencing was performed on peripheral blood. The chain joins TRBV4-3 to TRBJ2-3; 7 bases match TRBD2. The CDR3 protein is CASSQEGGSGRTDTQYF. Written as DNA, the CDR3 is TGCGCCAGCAGCCAAGAGGGGGGTAGCGGGCGCACAGATACGCAGTATTTT.